The source of this TCR beta chain is a study of blood T cell repertoires in COVID-19. Some clones are missing from TCRdb's copy, which holds only in-frame ones; the method was immunoSEQ multiplex PCR. The sample consists of more than 300,000 clones, around 87% of them appearing once. CDR1 LGHDT and CDR2 YNNKEL come from the germline V gene (reference sequence). The V and J ends lost 1 base and 3 bases, in that order; junction bases with no gene match: 2. The CDR3 sequence is 14 residues long. The receptor was derived from a woman aged 25 to 45 with COVID-19, enrolled during active disease. The chain carries TRBV3-1 (or the pseudogene TRBV3-2) and TRBJ2-7, with 8 nucleotides matching TRBD2. The material sequenced was peripheral blood. The CDR3: CASSQGSGIYEQYF. For the CDR3, the DNA is TGTGCCAGCAGCCAAGGTAGCGGGATCTACGAGCAGTACTTC.